This TCR beta chain was captured by sequencing in a study of CXCR3-negative and CXCR3-positive naive CD8 T cells. Overall study: Overall TRB read output was some 140 million, and each library contained about 1.5 +/- 0.3 million reads.

Study results and caveats: Sequencing showed both naive subsets with comparably high diversity, and memory CD8+ cells much lower. Naive cells that were CXCR3-negative or CXCR3-positive used TRBV-TRBJ genes alike, while memory cells diverged. In CXCR3-positive naive cells, the TRB CDR3s were more hydrophobic than in CXCR3-negative naive cells.

UMI-labeled 5' RACE yielded the TRB cDNA libraries. TCRdb re-called the 5' RACE reads; one entry per CDR3 protein, DNA not given. The sample includes about 150,000 distinct CDR3 sequences. Germline CDR1 SQVTM, CDR2 ANQGSEA. CDR3 length: 12 amino acids. Naive CD8+ T cells carried a CD45RO-CCR7+CD27+CD95- phenotype. Details on this clonotype: Its antigen is unidentified.

The sequenced sample consisted of naive CXCR3+ CD8+ T cells from blood. The subset is: CD45RO-CCR7+CD27+CD95- naive CD8+ T cells expressing CXCR3 (TNR3+). This sequence joins TRBV29-1 and TRBJ2-2. This receptor was identified in a human donor in good health. Some clones in this sample may be carry-over from other donors' samples. CDR3 region: CSVGEPPGELFF.